This T cell receptor (beta chain) stems from a study of T-cell memory formation after mild COVID-19. Whole-study context: TCR clusters showed largely donor specificity.

This clonotype was observed a few times. As yet, its antigen is unknown. Germline assignment: CDR1 SGHRS and CDR2 YFSETQ. CDR3 length: 16 residues. Trimming took off 4 bases at V and 0 bases at J, with 14 bases between the two ends. TCRdb analysed the 5' RACE reads with MiXCR anew, one entry per CDR3 protein. Of 350,000 to 450,000 distinct CDR3 sequences detected, 14% appear once; the ten largest clones hold less than 25%. Findings and limits, study-wide: For second-wave clones that peaked at day 37, SARS-CoV-2 specificity went unverified. CM and EM subsets held most contracting CD4+ clones; EMRA held CD8+ ones. Clones shrinking between day 15 and 85 showed a balanced CD4/CD8 split, and those that grew later tilted toward CD4+.

This TCR was sampled from a man younger than 35 who had mild COVID-19 (a few samples of this study predate the infection). Cell type and time point are not known. The sample comprised PBMCs or a T cell subset sorted from them (not recorded which). The chain couples TRBV5-1 to TRBJ2-1, with D perhaps matching TRBD1 (6 bases). CDR3 amino acids: CASSPTQGSSYNEQFF. CDR3 nucleotide sequence: TGCGCCAGCAGCCCAACACAGGGTAGCTCCTACAATGAGCAGTTCTTC.